This section outlines one TCR beta chain sequence together with its context. This sample was taken from a study of CD8 T cells in Susac syndrome. The germline V gene has CDR1 LNHDA and CDR2 SQIVND (reference sequence). The V and J ends lost 7 bases and 3 bases respectively, with 9 bases between them. This CDR3 region has 12 residues. It was with random hexamers that 0.5 to 1 ug RNA was reverse transcribed. MiXCR was run by TCRdb on the immunoSEQ multiplex PCR reads, yielding one entry per CDR3 protein. The sample holds 250,000 to 300,000 distinct CDR3 sequences, 75% to 85% seen once. TEMRA cells were enriched by FACS, while CD8+ and CD4+ T cells were obtained through a negative isolation that was performed magnetically.

The clonotype comes from a human donor with multiple sclerosis. The chain joins TRBV19 to TRBJ1-2, with D unclear. The sequenced sample consisted of CD8+ T cells from PBMCs. The CDR3 sequence: CASKRDDYGYTF. CDR3 sequence (DNA): TGTGCCAGTAAAAGGGATGACTATGGCTACACCTTC.